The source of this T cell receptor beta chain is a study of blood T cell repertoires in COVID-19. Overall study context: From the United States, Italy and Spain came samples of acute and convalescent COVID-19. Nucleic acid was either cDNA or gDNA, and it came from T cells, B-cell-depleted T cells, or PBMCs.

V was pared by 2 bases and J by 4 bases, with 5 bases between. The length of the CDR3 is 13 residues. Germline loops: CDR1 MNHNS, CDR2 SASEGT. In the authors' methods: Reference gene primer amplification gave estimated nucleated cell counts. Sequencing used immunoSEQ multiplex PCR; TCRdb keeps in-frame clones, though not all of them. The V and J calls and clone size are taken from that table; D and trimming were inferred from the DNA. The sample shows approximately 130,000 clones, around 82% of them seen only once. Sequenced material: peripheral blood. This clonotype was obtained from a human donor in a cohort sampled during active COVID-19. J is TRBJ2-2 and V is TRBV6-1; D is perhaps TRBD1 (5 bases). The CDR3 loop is CASSEQGTGELFF. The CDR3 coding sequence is TGTGCCAGCAGTGAACAGGGCACCGGGGAGCTGTTTTTT.